This record covers a single TCR beta chain. The data were obtained in a study of blood T cell repertoires in COVID-19. Turning to the study itself: The United States, Italy and Spain supplied acute and convalescent COVID-19 samples. T cells, B-cell-depleted T cells, or PBMCs supplied cDNA or gDNA.

In the original processing: Amplification of reference gene primers was used by the study to estimate nucleated cell counts. Clones were read by immunoSEQ multiplex PCR, and TCRdb kept only the in-frame ones, dropping some. The DNA gave D and trimming, while V, J and clone size come from that table. The sample has about 120,000 clones, around 89% seen once; the top ten hold 28%. Source material: peripheral blood. The receptor was isolated from an older man with active or convalescent COVID-19.

DNA for the CDR3: TGTGCCAGCAACCGTCAGTTGAACACTGAAGCTTTCTTT. Its translation: CASNRQLNTEAFF. The chain combines TRBV28 with TRBJ1-1; D unresolved. CDR1 MDHEN and CDR2 SYDVKM come from the germline V gene. The V end lost 7 bases, the J end lost 0 bases, and 9 bases lay between the germline ends. CDR3 length: 13 amino acids.